A single sample gave rise to the 27 T cell receptor beta chains below, sequenced in a study of T cell responses to AZD1222 COVID-19 vaccine. TCRdb's table, derived via immunoSEQ multiplex PCR, lists solely in-frame clones and lacks some. The sample holds around 100,000 clones, around nine tenths seen once. Sequences were derived from peripheral blood, sampled on day 0 of AZD1222 vaccination. The receptors here all came from an adult in good health.

A single count supports this clone. This chain uses TRBV5-1 with TRBJ1-6; unclear D gene. The CDR3 length is 15 residues. Looked up from germline, CDR1 is SGHRS and CDR2 is YFSETQ. V lost 0 bases to trimming and J lost 8 bases, with 12 bases between them. The CDR3 sequence is CASSLDEGGYSPLHF. CDR3 DNA sequence: TGCGCCAGCAGCTTGGACGAAGGCGGGTATTCACCCCTCCACTTT.

This chain connects TRBV9 to TRBJ1-4, with D perhaps matching TRBD1 (6 bases). Trimming took 2 bases from V and 7 from J, leaving 9 bases between them. This CDR3 region has 13 residues. In germline, CDR1 is SGDLS, CDR2 YYNGEE. CDR3 residues: CASSVEQGEKLFF. The DNA of the CDR3 is TGTGCCAGCAGCGTGGAACAGGGTGAAAAACTGTTTTTT.

This clone was recorded once. The V gene is TRBV3-1 (or the pseudogene TRBV3-2), the J gene TRBJ1-6, with TRBD1 matching 11 bases. J was trimmed by 10 bases and V by 1 base; bases with no gene match: 3. The CDR3 is made up of 15 amino acids. Germline V gene sequence: CDR1 LGHDT, CDR2 YNNKEL (reference sequence). The CDR3 loop is CASSQGDRGISPLHF. The CDR3 region has the DNA TGTGCCAGCAGCCAAGGGGACAGGGGGATCTCACCCCTCCACTTT.

The chain joins TRBV6-5 to TRBJ1-2; D possibly corresponds to TRBD1 (6 bases). CDR3 length: 14 amino acids. The germline gives CDR1 MNHEY, CDR2 SVGAGI. V shed 7 bases and J shed 4 bases, with 16 bases lying between them. CDR3 region: CASNPQGPPYGYTF. The DNA of the CDR3 is TGTGCCAGCAACCCCCAGGGGCCTCCCTATGGCTACACCTTC.

J is TRBJ1-2 and V is TRBV5-1; D uncertain. V was clipped by 1 base and J by 6 bases, with 16 bases between them. The germline V gene encodes CDR1 SGHRS and CDR2 YFSETQ. CDR3 length: 15 residues. The CDR3 DNA is TGCGCCAGCAGCTTGAGGTCAGCCACATCGGATGGCTACACCTTC. Encoded protein: CASSLRSATSDGYTF.

The gene calls are TRBV19 and TRBJ2-3; D gene uncertain. CDR1 is LNHDA, CDR2 SQIVND, per germline (reference sequence). There are 15 residues in the CDR3. V shed 7 bases and J shed 4 bases, with 18 bases lying between them. The CDR3 coding sequence is TGTGCCAGTAACGCCCCGCAGACGCCCGCAGATACGCAGTATTTT. This translates into CASNAPQTPADTQYF.

CDR3 DNA: TGTGCCAGCAGCGTACGGGGGTCCGGGGAGCTGTTTTTT. Encoded protein: CASSVRGSGELFF. This chain connects TRBV9 to TRBJ2-2, with D possibly TRBD2 on 6 matching bases. Between the trimmed V and J ends, which lost 1 base and 6 bases, there was a span of 7 bases. In germline, CDR1 is SGDLS, CDR2 YYNGEE. CDR3 length: 13 amino acids.

V is TRBV19 and J is TRBJ1-5; a weak D match, TRBD1 (5 bases). The CDR3 is made up of 16 amino acids. V was shortened by 1 base and J by 5 bases, with 15 bases between the two germline ends. Germline V gene lookup returns CDR1 LNHDA and CDR2 SQIVND (reference sequence). CDR3 DNA: TGTGCCAGTAGTATAGCCCGGGGTTGGGACTATCAGCCCCAGCATTTT. Its protein is CASSIARGWDYQPQHF. The full variable domain, completed using reference TRBV19 and TRBJ1-5, is DGGITQSPKYLFRKEGQNVTLSCEQNLNHDAMYWYRQDPGQGLRLIYYSQIVNDFQKGDIAEGYSVSREKKESFPLTVTSAQKNPTAFYLCASSIARGWDYQPQHFGDGTRLSIL.

This rearrangement joins TRBV7-2 to TRBJ1-2; 7 bases are shared with TRBD1. Losses at the gene ends were 1 base for V and 4 bases for J; bases not matched to a gene: 12. The germline V gene has CDR1 SGHTA and CDR2 FQGNSA. This CDR3 contains 17 residues. The CDR3 loop reads CASSLGNIQGSIYGYTF. CDR3 DNA: TGTGCCAGCAGCTTAGGGAATATACAGGGGAGCATCTATGGCTACACCTTC.

V is TRBV5-4 and J is TRBJ1-2; D is unclear. The CDR3 totals 14 residues. V was clipped by 1 base and J by 6 bases, with 13 bases between them. Looked up from germline, CDR1 is SGHNT and CDR2 is YYREEE (reference sequence). Here the CDR3 reads CASSLPTGRDGYTF. For the CDR3, the DNA is TGTGCCAGCAGCTTGCCGACCGGGCGGGATGGCTACACCTTC.

V is TRBV3-1 (or the pseudogene TRBV3-2) and J is TRBJ2-1; 8 positions agree with TRBD1. Germline V gives CDR1 LGHDT, CDR2 YNNKEL (reference sequence). The CDR3 contains 16 residues. The V gene end was trimmed by 1 base and the J gene end by 4 bases; junction bases not matched to a gene: 6. In DNA form, the CDR3 reads TGTGCCAGCAGCCAAGCCCAGAGGACAGGGTACAATGAGCAGTTCTTC. Translating gives CASSQAQRTGYNEQFF.

This clone appeared a few times. V is TRBV21-1 and J is TRBJ1-5; TRBD1, the D gene given by the table, was not confirmed from the DNA. TRBV21-1 is flagged as a pseudogene. The CDR3 sequence is 15 residues long. In DNA form, the CDR3 reads TGTGCCAGCAGCAGGGGAAGGACAGCCAATCAGCCCCAGCATTTT. It specifies CASSRGRTANQPQHF.

The gene calls are TRBV3-1 (or the pseudogene TRBV3-2) and TRBJ1-1; D is ambiguous. Trimming removed 3 bases from V and 7 bases from J, with 18 bases in between. Germline V CDR1 and CDR2: LGHDT, YNNKEL (reference sequence). The length of the CDR3 is 15 residues. The CDR3 sequence is CASSQLGSGTSEAFF. The CDR3 coding sequence is TGTGCCAGCAGCCAGCTTGGGTCGGGAACAAGTGAAGCTTTCTTT.

This chain links TRBV10-3 with TRBJ2-1; 8 bases line up with TRBD1. CDR3 length equals 16 residues. CDR1 and CDR2 from the germline V gene are ENHRY and SYGVKD. The V and J ends lost 5 bases and 2 bases, in that order; junction bases with no gene match: 8. The CDR3 spells CAISSISGGAYNEQFF. For the CDR3, the DNA is TGTGCCATCAGTAGCATATCAGGGGGCGCCTACAATGAGCAGTTCTTC.

V usage is TRBV3-1 (or the pseudogene TRBV3-2) and J usage is TRBJ2-1, with 10 bases fitting TRBD2. After removal of 0 bases from V and 6 bases from J, the junction contained 11 bases not matched to a gene. CDR1 is LGHDT and CDR2 is YNNKEL in the germline V gene (reference sequence). This CDR3 has 18 amino acids. CDR3 DNA sequence: TGTGCCAGCAGCCAAGAGGACCGGGTAGCGGGGGGAAGCAATGAGCAGTTCTTC. Protein product: CASSQEDRVAGGSNEQFF.

V usage is TRBV6-2 or TRBV6-3 and J usage is TRBJ1-6; D is unclear. From germline, CDR1 is MNHEY and CDR2 SVGEGT. The V end was cut by 1 base, the J end by 7 bases, with 5 bases between. The CDR3 is 13 amino acids. CDR3 protein: CASSYLENSPLHF. DNA for the CDR3: TGTGCCAGCAGTTACTTGGAGAATTCACCCCTCCACTTT.

V gene TRBV5-6 combines with J gene TRBJ1-2; 7 nucleotides match TRBD1. The CDR3 is made up of 13 amino acids. The V gene's germline CDR1 is SGHDT and CDR2 YYEEEE. The J segment lost 3 bases and the V segment lost 4 bases, leaving 3 bases of the junction unmatched. CDR3 nucleotides: TGTGCCAGCAGCCCTGACAGGGACTATGGCTACACCTTC. Encoded protein: CASSPDRDYGYTF.

The DNA of the CDR3 is TGTGCCACCAGCGGCCAGGGCCCCGGGGAGCTGTTTTTT. Protein: CATSGQGPGELFF. The chain employs TRBV15 and TRBJ2-2, with D possibly matching TRBD1 (5 bases). The V and J ends lost 5 bases and 6 bases respectively, with 10 bases between them. Germline CDR1 reads LNHNV; CDR2 reads YYDKDF (reference sequence). CDR3 length: 13 residues.

The chain recombines TRBV3-1 (or the pseudogene TRBV3-2) with TRBJ2-3, with TRBD1 identical over 9 bases. CDR3 length: 14 amino acids. The germline gives CDR1 LGHDT, CDR2 YNNKEL (reference sequence). J was trimmed by 5 bases and V by 1 base; bases with no gene match: 1. As DNA, the CDR3 is TGTGCCAGCAGCCAAGGACAGGGGGAAGATACGCAGTATTTT. It codes for CASSQGQGEDTQYF.

The rearrangement links TRBV3-1 (or the pseudogene TRBV3-2) to TRBJ2-7; D is ambiguous. Trimming removed 1 base from V and 0 bases from J, with 10 bases in between. Germline V gene data show CDR1 as LGHDT and CDR2 as YNNKEL (reference sequence). The CDR3 runs 15 residues. CDR3 DNA: TGTGCCAGCAGCCAAGCCCCCCATTCCTCCTACGAGCAGTACTTC. Protein sequence: CASSQAPHSSYEQYF.

The table lists this clone with a few counts. The chain carries TRBV10-3 and TRBJ2-2; 7 nucleotides align to TRBD1. Germline CDR1 and CDR2: ENHRY and SYGVKD. This CDR3 has 16 residues. V was pared by 6 bases and J by 1 base, with 8 bases of the junction left unmatched. This chain's CDR3 is CAISATGAENTGELFF. The CDR3 DNA sequence: TGTGCCATCAGCGCCACAGGGGCAGAGAACACCGGGGAGCTGTTTTTT.

The genes are TRBV18 and TRBJ2-1, with TRBD2 matching over 9 bases. CDR3 length equals 16 residues. Germline values: CDR1 KGHSH, CDR2 LQKENI. With V trimmed by 0 bases and J by 3 bases, 3 bases remained unmatched. CDR3 loop: CASSPPEAGGYNEQFF. CDR3 in DNA: TGTGCCAGCTCACCACCGGAAGCGGGGGGCTACAATGAGCAGTTCTTC.

V and J are TRBV4-1 and TRBJ2-7, with D unresolved. CDR1 and CDR2 from the germline V gene are MGHRA and YSYEKL. CDR3 length: 13 amino acids. Deletions cut 1 base from V and 3 bases from J, with 7 bases between. CDR3 sequence reads: CASSQVVGYEQYF. The CDR3 DNA is TGCGCCAGCAGCCAAGTTGTCGGCTACGAGCAGTACTTC.

In its sample, this clone was seen once. The genes are TRBV11-2 and TRBJ1-2; 7 nucleotides agree with TRBD1. CDR1 SGHAT and CDR2 FQNNGV come from the germline V gene. The CDR3 has 14 residues. With 5 bases clipped from V and 5 bases from J, the junction kept 8 bases outside the gene matches. In DNA, the CDR3 is TGTGCCAGCAGCGTGGGACAGAGAACTTATGGCTACACCTTC. Its translation: CASSVGQRTYGYTF.

V is TRBV7-9 and J is TRBJ1-2, with D uncertain. V dropped 5 bases and J dropped 7 bases, with 11 bases sitting between them. The germline CDR1 and CDR2 sequences are SEHNR and FQNEAQ (reference sequence). The CDR3 spans 12 residues. The CDR3 DNA follows: TGTGCCAGCAGCCAGCTCTTATCTGGCTACACCTTC. The encoded protein is CASSQLLSGYTF.

V and J are TRBV6-1 and TRBJ2-6; TRBD1 agrees at 8 bases. In germline, CDR1 is MNHNS, CDR2 SASEGT. CDR3 length: 18 residues. Trimming at V came to 4 bases and at J to 0 bases, leaving 8 bases not matched to a gene. The CDR3 here is CASSVGWTGNSGANVLTF. In DNA form, the CDR3 reads TGTGCCAGCAGTGTAGGATGGACAGGGAACTCTGGGGCCAACGTCCTGACTTTC.

The V and J genes are TRBV5-8 and TRBJ2-3; D unclear. CDR1 is SGHTS and CDR2 is YDEGEE in the germline V gene. Deletions cut 0 bases from V and 4 bases from J, with 6 bases between. The CDR3 length is 13 residues. The CDR3 reads CASSLEASDTQYF. The DNA of the CDR3 is TGTGCCAGCAGCTTGGAAGCGTCAGATACGCAGTATTTT.